This T cell receptor beta chain was captured in a study of T cells in localized non-small cell lung cancer. Assay used: immunoSEQ multiplex PCR; TCRdb lists only in-frame clones, some missing. The table lists approximately 31,000 clones, about 78% of them singletons. This sequence was found in a male donor at least 60 years old with stage II squamous cell lung carcinoma. The sample consisted of peripheral blood, taken before any cancer treatment.

CDR3 sequence: CSTFFSNQPQHF. The CDR3 DNA reads TGCAGCACTTTTTTCAGCAATCAGCCCCAGCATTTT. The genes are TRBV29-1 and TRBJ1-5; D not resolved. Germline-derived CDR1 and CDR2 are SQVTM and ANQGSEA. V was trimmed by 8 bases and J by 1 base, leaving 9 bases between them. CDR3 length equals 12 residues.